Sequencing of this T cell receptor beta chain was carried out in a study of T cells in localized non-small cell lung cancer. V shed 3 bases and J shed 4 bases, with 21 bases lying between them. Germline CDR1 and CDR2: LNHDA and SQIVND (reference sequence). The CDR3 has 17 amino acids. The study's findings and limits: Uninvolved adjacent lung had more T cell clonality than any other tissue, topping tumor. Sequence data derive from only one tumor region, so heterogeneity remains possible. Paired adjacent lung recovered a median approximately 57 of the top 100 tumor clones.

Using immunoSEQ multiplex PCR, the repertoire was profiled, and TCRdb retains in-frame clones only, with some absent. Here the sample spans tens of thousands of clones, 85% to 90% being singletons. This clone is a singleton in its sample. Its antigen is still unknown. The sample here was peripheral blood, taken before any cancer treatment. The gene calls are TRBV19 and TRBJ1-2; D gene uncertain. This TCR was recovered from a male donor aged 60 or over with stage III lung adenocarcinoma. CDR3 sequence: CASSMSRRRVRPYGYTF. CDR3 coding DNA: TGTGCCAGTAGTATGTCACGACGGCGTGTAAGGCCCTATGGCTACACCTTC.